Following are 26 T cell receptor beta chains from one sample sequenced in a study of blood T cell repertoires in COVID-19 (dated by TCRdb to 2018 to 2020). The library relied on the immunoSEQ multiplex PCR assay. TCRdb carries this immuneACCESS record with in-frame sequences only. Its versions omit some clonotypes, under half of them owing to an unresolved V gene in the studies checked, with the rest unexplained. This sample holds hundreds of thousands of clones; 70% to 90% were observed only once. Together, the top ten hold over 2% of the sample. The sequenced sample consisted of PBMCs or T cells enriched from blood (not recorded which). All receptors derive from a man aged 25-45 years who had recovered from COVID-19.

This chain uses TRBV7-9 with TRBJ1-5; no reliable D call. Per germline, CDR1 SEHNR and CDR2 FQNEAQ (reference sequence). V was trimmed by 5 bases and J by 2 bases, leaving 10 bases between them. The CDR3 is 14 residues long. The chain's CDR3 is CASSLKGGNQPQHF. The CDR3 nucleotides read TGTGCCAGCAGCCTGAAGGGAGGCAATCAGCCCCAGCATTTT.

The J gene is TRBJ1-1, the V gene TRBV30; D gene unclear. Germline V CDR1 and CDR2: GTSNPN, SVGIG (reference sequence). The CDR3 is 13 residues long. With 3 bases removed from V and 4 bases from J, the gap between germline ends came to 12 bases. In nucleotides, the CDR3 is TGTGCCTGGAGGGCGTCGGGGAGCACTGAAGCTTTCTTT. This translates into CAWRASGSTEAFF. The full variable domain, rest sourced from reference TRBV30 and TRBJ1-1, is SQTIHQWPATLVQPVGSPLSLECTVEGTSNPNLYWYRQAAGRGLQLLFYSVGIGQISSEVPQNLSASRPQDRQFILSSKKLLLSDSGFYLCAWRASGSTEAFFGQGTRLTVV.

CDR3 sequence reads: CAWSTGQGLYQPQHF. CDR3 bases: TGTGCCTGGAGCACCGGACAGGGATTATATCAGCCCCAGCATTTT. This chain connects TRBV30 to TRBJ1-5; 8 nucleotides match TRBD1. Unmatched junction bases numbered 9, after V lost 3 bases and J lost 5 bases. The CDR3 has 15 amino acids. Germline CDR1 is GTSNPN and CDR2 is SVGIG (reference sequence).

The V call is TRBV5-6, the J call TRBJ1-2; 7 positions agree with TRBD1. The V gene end was trimmed by 0 bases and the J gene end by 8 bases; junction bases not matched to a gene: 13. This CDR3 is 16 amino acids long. Germline CDR1 is SGHDT and CDR2 is YYEEEE. The CDR3 spells CASSLAMQGVRQGYTF. The DNA of the CDR3 is TGTGCCAGCAGCTTGGCGATGCAGGGGGTTCGGCAGGGCTACACCTTC.

The rearrangement uses TRBV5-6 and TRBJ1-5; no definite D call. Germline CDR1 and CDR2: SGHDT and YYEEEE. V was clipped by 0 bases and J by 2 bases, with 6 bases between them. This CDR3 has 14 amino acids. For the CDR3, the DNA is TGTGCCAGCAGCTTGGGGGCCGGCAATCAGCCCCAGCATTTT. Its translation: CASSLGAGNQPQHF.

The chain is built from TRBV10-3 and TRBJ1-1; D may be TRBD1 (6 bases). V shed 6 bases and J shed 4 bases, with 15 bases lying between them. The CDR3 sequence is 14 residues long. CDR1 ENHRY and CDR2 SYGVKD come from the germline V gene. This CDR3 reads CAIRETGTSTEAFF. CDR3 DNA sequence: TGTGCCATCAGAGAAACAGGGACGAGCACTGAAGCTTTCTTT.

J is TRBJ2-5 and V is TRBV12-2; the DNA was not compared with TRBD2, the D call given in the table. TRBV12-2 represents a pseudogene. The CDR3 spans 17 residues. This CDR3 reads CASRLAGGLAGAETQYF. CDR3 nucleotide sequence: TGTGCAAGTCGCTTAGCTGGGGGACTAGCCGGTGCGGAGACCCAGTACTTC.

The chain employs TRBV11-2 and TRBJ2-1, with TRBD2 matching over 9 bases. Germline V gene lookup returns CDR1 SGHAT and CDR2 FQNNGV. With V trimmed by 5 bases and J by 14 bases, 10 bases remained unmatched. The CDR3 covers 13 residues. The CDR3 region is CASSPASSGGKFF. The CDR3 DNA reads TGTGCCAGCAGCCCCGCCAGTAGCGGGGGTAAGTTCTTC.

This clone was detected only a few times. The junction differs from germline at one of its ends, possibly a read error. The rearrangement joins TRBV7-2 to TRBJ1-1; 10 nucleotides line up with TRBD1. This CDR3 has 13 amino acids. CDR1 SGHTA and CDR2 FQGNSA come from the germline V gene. CDR3 nucleotide sequence: TGTGCCAGCAGCCGCGGACCGGGACAGGGGTCCCCTTTT. Amino acid sequence: CASSRGPGQGSPF.

This chain links TRBV10-3 with TRBJ1-1; weak D call: TRBD1 (6 bases). The CDR3 is 14 amino acids. Germline V gene data show CDR1 as ENHRY and CDR2 as SYGVKD. V was trimmed by 2 bases and J by 0 bases, leaving 7 bases between them. CDR3 loop: CAISEGQLNTEAFF. CDR3 coding DNA: TGTGCCATCAGTGAGGGACAGCTGAACACTGAAGCTTTCTTT.

This rearrangement joins TRBV27 to TRBJ2-1; 11 bases match TRBD2. There are 14 residues in the CDR3. Germline trimming cut 6 bases from V and 10 bases from J; bases unmatched to any gene: 8. Germline V CDR1 and CDR2: MNHEY, SMNVEV (reference sequence). CDR3 DNA: TGTGCCAGCAGGCTTACGAGACTAGCGGGGGAGCAGTTCTTC. Residues: CASRLTRLAGEQFF.

The chain joins TRBV27 to TRBJ2-3; D perhaps matches TRBD2 (6 bases). Germline CDR1 and CDR2: MNHEY and SMNVEV (reference sequence). The V and J ends lost 5 bases and 9 bases respectively, with 21 bases between them. The CDR3 length is 15 residues. The CDR3: CASSPYPDLARTQYF. Here the CDR3 DNA reads TGTGCCAGCAGTCCCTATCCCGATCTAGCGAGGACGCAGTATTTT.

The rearrangement uses TRBV19 and TRBJ2-1, with 13 positions matching TRBD2. Unmatched junction bases numbered 2, after V lost 4 bases and J lost 2 bases. This CDR3 has 16 residues. Germline CDR1 is LNHDA and CDR2 is SQIVND (reference sequence). The CDR3 DNA reads TGTGCCAGTAGTACGACTAGCGGGGGGCCCTACAATGAGCAGTTCTTC. It is translated as CASSTTSGGPYNEQFF.

The chain combines TRBV7-9 with TRBJ1-2; TRBD1 matches 7 bases. The CDR3 length is 14 residues. In germline, CDR1 is SEHNR, CDR2 FQNEAQ (reference sequence). V lost 5 bases to trimming and J lost 2 bases; unmatched junction nucleotides: 5. CDR3 DNA: TGTGCCAGCAGCGATCCGGGACAGAACTATGGCTACACCTTC. This translates into CASSDPGQNYGYTF.

This chain uses TRBV29-1 with TRBJ1-1, with D hard to call. The CDR3 totals 13 residues. The V gene lost 6 bases and the J gene lost 2 bases, with 13 bases spanning the gap. Germline-derived CDR1 and CDR2 are SQVTM and ANQGSEA. In DNA form, the CDR3 reads TGCAGCGTCAGGACGGGAACAAACACTGAAGCTTTCTTT. This gives the protein CSVRTGTNTEAFF.

The chain's CDR3 is CAISEGTGIPGELFF. CDR3 nucleotide sequence: TGTGCCATCAGTGAAGGGACAGGGATCCCCGGGGAGCTGTTTTTT. The chain couples TRBV10-3 to TRBJ2-2; 9 nucleotides line up with TRBD1. The CDR3 is 15 residues long. Germline-derived CDR1 and CDR2 are ENHRY and SYGVKD. Trimming at V came to 3 bases and at J to 6 bases, leaving 5 bases not matched to a gene.

The rearrangement links TRBV3-1 (or the pseudogene TRBV3-2) to TRBJ1-4; 8 positions match TRBD1. The CDR3 is 14 amino acids. From germline, CDR1 is LGHDT and CDR2 YNNKEL (reference sequence). The ends lost 2 bases at V and 8 bases at J; junction bases unmatched: 4. CDR3 in amino acids: CASSQSGGEEKLFF. CDR3 in DNA: TGTGCCAGCAGCCAATCAGGGGGCGAGGAAAAACTGTTTTTT.

The chain uses TRBV19 and TRBJ1-4; 8 positions agree with TRBD1. CDR3 size: 14 residues. CDR1 and CDR2 from the germline V gene are LNHDA and SQIVND (reference sequence). V gave up 6 bases and J gave up 10 bases; unmatched junction bases: 10. The CDR3 here is CASSLDRAGGKLFF. The CDR3 DNA is TGTGCCAGTAGCTTGGACAGGGCTGGTGGAAAACTGTTTTTT.

The CDR3 sequence is CASSAGKGTEAFF. The CDR3 DNA follows: TGTGCCAGCAGTGCGGGGAAAGGCACTGAAGCTTTCTTT. The genes are TRBV2 and TRBJ1-1; the D is unclear. The CDR3 totals 13 residues. Germline CDR1 is SNHLY and CDR2 is FYNNEI. V lost 4 bases to trimming and J lost 4 bases, with 10 bases between them.

J is TRBJ2-7 and V is TRBV7-6; D perhaps matches TRBD2 (6 bases). Germline values: CDR1 SGHVS, CDR2 FNYEAQ. The V and J ends lost 1 base and 3 bases respectively, with 10 bases between them. The CDR3 loop spans 14 amino acids. The chain's CDR3 is CASSLGGTFYEQYF. DNA of the CDR3: TGTGCCAGCAGCTTAGGGGGGACTTTCTACGAGCAGTACTTC.

The chain joins TRBV18 to TRBJ1-3; 11 bases agree with TRBD1. CDR3 length equals 16 residues. Unmatched junction bases numbered 5, after V lost 3 bases and J lost 4 bases. Germline-derived CDR1 and CDR2 are KGHSH and LQKENI. The CDR3 here is CASSPLGTGGGNTIYF. The CDR3 nucleotides are TGTGCCAGCTCACCCCTTGGGACAGGGGGAGGAAACACCATATATTTT.

The chain carries TRBV30 and TRBJ1-2; TRBD1 aligns across 7 bases. With 5 bases clipped from V and 3 bases from J, the junction kept 6 bases outside the gene matches. The CDR3 has 13 residues. Germline lookup yields CDR1 GTSNPN and CDR2 SVGIG (reference sequence). DNA for the CDR3: TGTGCCTGGGTTAAACAGGGGTACTATGGCTACACCTTC. It specifies CAWVKQGYYGYTF.

The chain is built from TRBV14 and TRBJ2-5, with a weak D call TRBD2 (6 bases). Trimming cost V 1 base and J 5 bases, with 11 bases left between them. This CDR3 is 14 amino acids long. Germline CDR1 and CDR2: SGHDN and FVKESK. CDR3 amino acids: CASSQVSSGETQYF. The CDR3 DNA reads as TGTGCCAGCAGCCAAGTTTCGAGCGGGGAGACCCAGTACTTC.

V is TRBV15 and J is TRBJ2-3; 8 bases agree with TRBD1. V was clipped by 8 bases and J by 5 bases; unmatched bases: 9. The CDR3 is 14 residues long. In germline, CDR1 is LNHNV, CDR2 YYDKDF (reference sequence). The CDR3 bases are TGTGCCACCTCCATAGACAGGGGAGGAGATACGCAGTATTTT. This codes for CATSIDRGGDTQYF.

About this clone itself: This same CDR3 is encoded by further DNA sequences in the sample. The chain carries TRBV19 and TRBJ2-7; possibly TRBD1 for D (5 bases). This CDR3 spans 12 amino acids. Trimming took off 2 bases at V and 3 bases at J, with 5 bases between the two ends. The germline gives CDR1 LNHDA, CDR2 SQIVND (reference sequence). The CDR3 sequence is CASSIQGYEQYF. CDR3 bases: TGTGCCAGTAGTATACAGGGCTACGAGCAGTACTTC.

The chain joins TRBV7-2 to TRBJ2-5; TRBD2 might be the D (7 bases). There are 14 residues in the CDR3. V lost 8 bases and J lost 5, with 18 bases in between. CDR1 is SGHTA and CDR2 is FQGNSA in the germline V gene. CDR3 protein: CASGTRAGAETQYF. CDR3 bases: TGTGCCAGCGGCACCCGGGCGGGGGCCGAGACCCAGTACTTC.